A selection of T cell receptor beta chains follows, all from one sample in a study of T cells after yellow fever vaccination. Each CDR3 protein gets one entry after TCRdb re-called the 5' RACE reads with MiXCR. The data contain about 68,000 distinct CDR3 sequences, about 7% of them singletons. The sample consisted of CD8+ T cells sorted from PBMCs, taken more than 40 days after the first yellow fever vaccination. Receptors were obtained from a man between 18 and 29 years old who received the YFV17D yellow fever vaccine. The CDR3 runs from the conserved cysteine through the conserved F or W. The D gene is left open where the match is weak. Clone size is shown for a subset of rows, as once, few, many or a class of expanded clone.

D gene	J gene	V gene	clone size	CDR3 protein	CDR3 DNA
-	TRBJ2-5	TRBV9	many	CASSVDGRMGETQYF	TGTGCCAGCAGCGTAGACGGCAGGATGGGAGAGACCCAGTACTTC
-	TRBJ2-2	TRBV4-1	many	CASSPRQVDTTGELFF	TGCGCCAGCAGCCCCCGACAGGTCGATACAACCGGGGAGCTGTTTTTT
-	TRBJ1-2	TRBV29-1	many	CSVGSGNYGYTF	TGCAGCGTCGGGTCCGGGAACTATGGCTACACCTTC
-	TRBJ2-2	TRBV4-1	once	CDSSQDISGELFF	TGCGACAGCAGCCAAGATATAAGCGGGGAGCTGTTTTTT
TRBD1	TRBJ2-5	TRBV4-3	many	CASSQDDRGGETQYF	TGCGCCAGCAGCCAAGATGACAGGGGAGGAGAGACCCAGTACTTC
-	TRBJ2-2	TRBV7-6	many	CASSPRSSGFEEELFF	TGTGCCAGCAGCCCCAGGTCGAGCGGGTTCGAAGAGGAGCTGTTTTTT
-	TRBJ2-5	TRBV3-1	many	CASSHETQETQYF	TGTGCCAGCAGCCACGAGACCCAAGAGACCCAGTACTTC
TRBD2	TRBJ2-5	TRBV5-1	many	CATSSAGEETQYF	TGCGCCACCTCTTCCGCGGGGGAAGAGACCCAGTACTTC
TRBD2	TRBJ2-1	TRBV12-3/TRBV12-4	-	CASSRRGTSNEQFF	TGTGCCAGCAGCCGACGCGGGACTAGCAATGAGCAGTTCTTC
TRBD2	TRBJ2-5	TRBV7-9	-	CASSPKLAGIQETQYF	TGTGCCAGCAGCCCTAAACTAGCGGGGATACAAGAGACCCAGTACTTC
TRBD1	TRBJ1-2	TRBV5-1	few	CASSLHSGTGYGYTF	TGCGCCAGCAGCCTTCATTCCGGGACAGGTTATGGCTACACCTTC
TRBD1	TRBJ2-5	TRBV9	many	CASSVWGTGETQYF	TGTGCCAGCAGCGTATGGGGGACAGGAGAGACCCAGTACTTC
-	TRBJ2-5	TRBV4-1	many	CASSPRRGSQETQYF	TGCGCCAGCAGCCCCCGGAGGGGATCCCAAGAGACCCAGTACTTC
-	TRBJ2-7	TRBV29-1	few	CSVWGIAYEQYF	TGCAGCGTTTGGGGAATCGCCTACGAGCAGTACTTC
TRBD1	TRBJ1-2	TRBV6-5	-	CASAGGYGYTF	TGTGCCAGCGCAGGGGGATATGGCTACACCTTC
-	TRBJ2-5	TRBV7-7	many	CASSLGPGGQETQYF	TGTGCCAGCAGCTTAGGGCCCGGTGGACAAGAGACCCAGTACTTC
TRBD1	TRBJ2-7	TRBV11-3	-	CASSLGTGTYEQYF	TGTGCCAGCAGCTTAGGGACAGGGACCTACGAGCAGTACTTC
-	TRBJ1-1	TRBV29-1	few	CSVGPRGPMNTEAFF	TGCAGCGTCGGCCCCAGGGGACCTATGAACACTGAAGCTTTCTTT
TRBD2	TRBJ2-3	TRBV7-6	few	CASSRSGGIDTQYF	TGTGCCAGCAGCCGTAGCGGGGGTATAGATACGCAGTATTTT